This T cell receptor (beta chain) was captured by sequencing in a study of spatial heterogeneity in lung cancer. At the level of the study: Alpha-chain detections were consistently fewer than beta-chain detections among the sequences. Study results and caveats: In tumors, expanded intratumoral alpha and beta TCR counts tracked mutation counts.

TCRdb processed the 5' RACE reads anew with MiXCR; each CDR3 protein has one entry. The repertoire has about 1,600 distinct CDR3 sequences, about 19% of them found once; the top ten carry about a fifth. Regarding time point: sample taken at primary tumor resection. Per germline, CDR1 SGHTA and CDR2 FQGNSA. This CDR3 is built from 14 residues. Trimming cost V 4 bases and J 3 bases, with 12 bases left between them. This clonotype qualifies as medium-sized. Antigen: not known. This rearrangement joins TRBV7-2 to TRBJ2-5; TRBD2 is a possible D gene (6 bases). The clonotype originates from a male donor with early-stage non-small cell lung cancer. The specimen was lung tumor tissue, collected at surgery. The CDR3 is CASSWVGGEETQYF. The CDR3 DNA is TGTGCCAGCAGCTGGGTCGGAGGGGAAGAGACCCAGTACTTC.